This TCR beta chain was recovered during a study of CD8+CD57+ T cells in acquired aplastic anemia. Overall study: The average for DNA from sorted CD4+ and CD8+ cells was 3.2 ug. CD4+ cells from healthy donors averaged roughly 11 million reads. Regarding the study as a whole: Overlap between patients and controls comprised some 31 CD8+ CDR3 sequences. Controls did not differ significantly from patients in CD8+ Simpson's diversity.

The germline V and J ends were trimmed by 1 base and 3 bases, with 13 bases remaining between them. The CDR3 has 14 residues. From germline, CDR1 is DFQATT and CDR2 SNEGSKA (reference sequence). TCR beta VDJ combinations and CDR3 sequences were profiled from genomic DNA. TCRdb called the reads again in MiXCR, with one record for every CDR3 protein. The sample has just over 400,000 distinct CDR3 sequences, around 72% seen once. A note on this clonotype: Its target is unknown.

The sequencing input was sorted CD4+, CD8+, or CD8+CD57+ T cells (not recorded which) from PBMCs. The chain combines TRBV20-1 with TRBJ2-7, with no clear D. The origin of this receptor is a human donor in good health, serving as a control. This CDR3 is CSARVDTNYYEQYF. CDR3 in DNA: TGCAGTGCTAGAGTCGACACGAACTACTACGAGCAGTACTTC.